This TCR beta chain was identified during a study of T-cell reconstitution after alpha-beta-depleted transplantation in children. Unique molecular identifiers featured in how the TCRbeta library was prepared. TCRdb recomputed calls from the PCR reads with MiXCR, one row per CDR3 protein. The sample carries 120,000 or so distinct CDR3 sequences, 10% recorded once. The table lists this clonotype with many counts. The material sequenced was PBMCs from the stem cell graft donor, taken from the stem cell graft. The receptor's source is a human donor who donated a stem cell graft to a child with acute lymphoblastic leukemia.

The CDR3 loop reads CASSPRYGGTGISYEQYF. The DNA of the CDR3 is TGTGCCAGCAGCCCGCGTTATGGAGGGACAGGGATCTCCTACGAGCAGTACTTC. The rearrangement uses TRBV11-2 and TRBJ2-7; 9 nucleotides match TRBD1. The V gene end was trimmed by 5 bases and the J gene end by 0 bases; junction bases not matched to a gene: 14. CDR1 SGHAT and CDR2 FQNNGV come from the germline V gene. The CDR3 sequence is 18 residues long.